This T cell receptor (beta chain) was obtained from a study of shared clonotypes between healthy human individuals. About the study: There were three CD4 naive, three CD4 memory, two CD8 naive and one CD8 memory plates per donor. Points from the study as a whole: Although depth was large, rarefaction showed that sequencing of the sorted subsets was incomplete.

Concerning this clone: The antigen remains unidentified.

Assay runs were performed at deep level. Original analysis: Filtering differed, since immunoSEQ gave only junction sequences and no quality scores. Libraries were prepared by immunoSEQ multiplex PCR; TCRdb keeps only in-frame clonotypes and omits some of them. That table supplies the V and J calls and clone size; D and trimming were determined from the DNA. The profile shows roughly 1,000,000 clones, approximately 78% of them singletons. The clonotype was recovered from a man between 18 and 29 years old in good health. Some clones in this sample may be carry-over from other donors' samples. Specimen: memory CD4+ T cells from PBMCs. Subset noted: CD45RA-negative fraction.

DNA of the CDR3: TGTGCCAGCAGCCAAGGAATCGGGAGAGGCACAGATACGCAGTATTTT. Encoded protein: CASSQGIGRGTDTQYF. V is TRBV4-2 and J is TRBJ2-3; TRBD2 is a possible D gene (6 bases). The CDR3 is 16 residues long. V gave up 1 base and J gave up 1 base, with 12 bases separating them. CDR1 and CDR2 from the germline V gene are LGHNA and YNFKEQ.